These T cell receptor beta chains were read from a single sample in a study of T cell repertoires in cytomegalovirus infection. Which antigens these TCRs recognize remains unknown. TCRdb re-called the reads with MiXCR, one entry per CDR3 protein. Seen here are about a million distinct CDR3 sequences, less than 35% observed once, and the top ten hold around an eighth. The sample in question was cultured CD8+ T cells from PBMCs, obtained from culture after CMV antigen stimulation. These receptor sequences come from a human donor in good health (CMV status not recorded). Some clones in this sample may be carry-over from other donors' samples. The CDR3 runs from the conserved cysteine through the conserved F or W. Fields, in order: J gene, D gene, V gene, clone size, CDR3 protein, CDR3 DNA. The D gene is left open where the match is weak. For some rows the clone size is stated as once, few or many, or as a class when expanded; others skip it.

TRBJ1-2 | - | TRBV4-2 | few | CASSHTGGDGYTF | TGTGCCAGCAGCCATACTGGGGGTGATGGCTACACCTTC
TRBJ1-4 | - | TRBV7-8 | once | CASNTRPGNEKLFF | TGTGCCAGCAACACGAGACCGGGTAATGAAAAACTGTTTTTT
TRBJ2-5 | TRBD2 | TRBV7-8 | many | CASSSWTSGGQETQYF | TGTGCCAGCAGCTCGTGGACTAGCGGGGGGCAAGAGACCCAGTACTTC
TRBJ2-3 | - | TRBV6-1 | - | CASSEVGKADTQYF | TGTGCCAGCAGTGAAGTGGGGAAGGCAGATACGCAGTATTTT
TRBJ1-5 | - | TRBV4-1 | - | CASSQEGIDDQPQHF | TGCGCCAGCAGCCAAGAGGGTATAGACGATCAGCCCCAGCATTTT
TRBJ2-7 | - | TRBV4-1 | few | CASSQAVAERLFEQYF | TGCGCCAGCAGCCAAGCTGTTGCAGAACGGCTTTTCGAGCAGTACTTC
TRBJ1-5 | - | TRBV4-1 | - | CASSQDGPGQSNQPQHF | TGCGCCAGCAGCCAAGACGGTCCCGGGCAGAGCAATCAGCCCCAGCATTTT
TRBJ2-1 | TRBD2 | TRBV27 | few | CASSPSVWAGGYNEQFF | TGTGCCAGCAGCCCGTCAGTGTGGGCGGGGGGGTACAATGAGCAGTTCTTC
TRBJ1-1 | - | TRBV6-5 | few | CASSDVRTEAFF | TGTGCCAGCAGCGACGTTAGAACTGAAGCTTTCTTT
TRBJ2-1 | - | TRBV14 | - | CASSHADRNEKNNEQFF | TGTGCCAGCAGCCACGCAGACAGGAATGAAAAAAACAATGAGCAGTTCTTC
TRBJ1-5 | - | TRBV7-9 | - | CASSLPGLNQPQHF | TGTGCCAGCAGCTTACCTGGGTTGAATCAGCCCCAGCATTTT
TRBJ2-1 | - | TRBV5-5 | few | CASSPFTSSYNEQFF | TGTGCCAGCAGCCCCTTTACGAGCTCCTACAATGAGCAGTTCTTC
TRBJ2-7 | - | TRBV7-2 | many | CASSLGGYYEQYF | TGTGCCAGCAGCTTGGGCGGATACTACGAGCAGTACTTC
TRBJ1-1 | - | TRBV4-3 | - | CASSQGPTANTEAFF | TGCGCCAGCAGCCAAGGCCCGACAGCTAACACTGAAGCTTTCTTT
TRBJ2-7 | TRBD1 | TRBV7-9 | few | CASSSSDRGLSYEQYF | TGTGCCAGCAGCTCATCCGACAGGGGGCTATCCTACGAGCAGTACTTC
TRBJ2-7 | - | TRBV20-1 | few | CSARDSGVPSEQYF | TGCAGTGCTAGAGATTCAGGAGTTCCCTCCGAGCAGTACTTC
TRBJ2-1 | TRBD2 | TRBV7-9 | many | CASSLLGGAYNEQFF | TGTGCCAGCAGCCTACTCGGGGGGGCCTACAATGAGCAGTTCTTC